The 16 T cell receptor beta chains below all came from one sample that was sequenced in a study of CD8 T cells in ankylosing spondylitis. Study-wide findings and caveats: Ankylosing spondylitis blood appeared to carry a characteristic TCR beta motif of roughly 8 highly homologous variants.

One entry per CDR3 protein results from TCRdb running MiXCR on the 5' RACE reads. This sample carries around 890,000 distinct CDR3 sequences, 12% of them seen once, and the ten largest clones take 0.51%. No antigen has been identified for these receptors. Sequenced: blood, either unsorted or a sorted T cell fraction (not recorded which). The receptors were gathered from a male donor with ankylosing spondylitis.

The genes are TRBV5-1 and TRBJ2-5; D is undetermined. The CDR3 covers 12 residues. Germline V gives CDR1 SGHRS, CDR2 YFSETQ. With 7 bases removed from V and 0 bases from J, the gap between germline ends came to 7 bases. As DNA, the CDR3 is TGCGCCAGCCACGGCAACCAAGAGACCCAGTACTTC. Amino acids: CASHGNQETQYF.

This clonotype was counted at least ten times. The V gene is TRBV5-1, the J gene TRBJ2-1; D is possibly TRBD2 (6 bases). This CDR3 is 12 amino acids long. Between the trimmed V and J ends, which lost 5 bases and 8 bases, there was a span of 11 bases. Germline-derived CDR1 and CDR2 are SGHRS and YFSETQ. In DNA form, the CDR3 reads TGCGCCAGCAGGGAGGGGTCGGATGAGCAGTTCTTC. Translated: CASREGSDEQFF.

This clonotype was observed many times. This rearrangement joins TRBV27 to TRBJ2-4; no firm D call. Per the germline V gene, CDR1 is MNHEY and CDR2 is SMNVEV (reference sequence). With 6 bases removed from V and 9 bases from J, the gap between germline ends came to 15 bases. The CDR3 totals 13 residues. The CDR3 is CASSRNPGGIQYF. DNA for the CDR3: TGTGCCAGCAGCCGTAACCCGGGTGGCATTCAGTACTTC.

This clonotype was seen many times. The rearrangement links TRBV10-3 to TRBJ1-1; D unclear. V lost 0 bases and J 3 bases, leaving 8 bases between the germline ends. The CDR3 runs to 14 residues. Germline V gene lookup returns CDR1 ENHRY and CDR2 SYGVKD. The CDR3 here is CAISESTPDTEAFF. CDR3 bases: TGTGCCATCAGTGAGTCCACACCCGACACTGAAGCTTTCTTT.

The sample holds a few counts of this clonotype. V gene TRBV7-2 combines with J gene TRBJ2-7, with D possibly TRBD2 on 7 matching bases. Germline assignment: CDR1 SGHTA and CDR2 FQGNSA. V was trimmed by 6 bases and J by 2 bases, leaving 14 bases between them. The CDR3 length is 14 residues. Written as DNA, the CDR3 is TGTGCCAGCAGAAGGGGGGGGGCCGCCTACGAGCAGTACTTC. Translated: CASRRGGAAYEQYF.

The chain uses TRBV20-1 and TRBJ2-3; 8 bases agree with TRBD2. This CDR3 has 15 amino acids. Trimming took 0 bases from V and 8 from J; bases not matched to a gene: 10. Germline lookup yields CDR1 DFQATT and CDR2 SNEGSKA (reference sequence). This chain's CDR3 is CSARELAGGGRTQYF. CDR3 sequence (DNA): TGCAGTGCTAGAGAGCTAGCGGGTGGAGGGCGTACGCAGTATTTT.

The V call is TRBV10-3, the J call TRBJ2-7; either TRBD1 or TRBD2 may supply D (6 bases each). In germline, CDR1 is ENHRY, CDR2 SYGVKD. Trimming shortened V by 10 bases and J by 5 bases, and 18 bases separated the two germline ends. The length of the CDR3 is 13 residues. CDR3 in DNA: TGTGCCACCTTCAAGGTCGGGGGCAACGAGCAGTACTTC. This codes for CATFKVGGNEQYF.

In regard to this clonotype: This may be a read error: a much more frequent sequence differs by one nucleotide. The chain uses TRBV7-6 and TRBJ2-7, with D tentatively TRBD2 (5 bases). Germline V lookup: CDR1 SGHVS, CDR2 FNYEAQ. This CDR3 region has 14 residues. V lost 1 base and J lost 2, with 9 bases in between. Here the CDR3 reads CASSLEEGPYEQYF. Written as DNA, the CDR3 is TGTGCCAGCAGCTTAGAAGAGGGCCCCTACGAGCAGTACTTC.

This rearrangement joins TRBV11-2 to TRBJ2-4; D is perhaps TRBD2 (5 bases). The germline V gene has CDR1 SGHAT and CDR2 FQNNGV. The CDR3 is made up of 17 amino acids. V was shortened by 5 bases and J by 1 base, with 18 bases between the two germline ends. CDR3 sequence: CASSPPRIPGAKNIQYF. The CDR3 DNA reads TGTGCCAGCAGCCCCCCCCGGATCCCGGGGGCCAAAAACATTCAGTACTTC.

Written as DNA, the CDR3 is TGTGCCAGCAGCCCCCTCGGGGAGAACACTGAAGCTTTCTTT. The encoded protein is CASSPLGENTEAFF. The genes are TRBV7-4 and TRBJ1-1; D is unclear. Germline loops: CDR1 SGHVT, CDR2 SQSDAQ. The CDR3 is made up of 14 amino acids. V was clipped by 5 bases and J by 1 base, with 11 bases between them.

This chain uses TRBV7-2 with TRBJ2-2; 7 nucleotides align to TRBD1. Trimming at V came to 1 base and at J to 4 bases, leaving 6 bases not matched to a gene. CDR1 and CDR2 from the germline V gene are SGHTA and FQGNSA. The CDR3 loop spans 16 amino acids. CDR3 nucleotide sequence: TGTGCCAGCAGCTTAGAGGCCAGGGGGATCACCGGGGAGCTGTTTTTT. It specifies CASSLEARGITGELFF.

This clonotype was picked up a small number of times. CDR3 in amino acids: CASSSEQARVTEAFF. In DNA, the CDR3 is TGTGCCAGCAGCTCGGAACAGGCCCGGGTAACTGAAGCTTTCTTT. V usage is TRBV7-8 and J usage is TRBJ1-1, with D possibly being TRBD1 (5 bases). Between the trimmed V and J ends, which lost 4 bases and 5 bases, there was a span of 17 bases. This CDR3 spans 15 amino acids. Germline V CDR1 and CDR2: SGHVS, FQNEAQ.

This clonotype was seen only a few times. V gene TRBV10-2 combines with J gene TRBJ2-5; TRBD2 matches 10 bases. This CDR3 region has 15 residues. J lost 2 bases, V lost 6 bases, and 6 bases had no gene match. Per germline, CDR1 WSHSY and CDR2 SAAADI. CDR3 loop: CASRGLAGVQETQYF. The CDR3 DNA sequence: TGCGCCAGCAGGGGGCTAGCGGGAGTACAAGAGACCCAGTACTTC.

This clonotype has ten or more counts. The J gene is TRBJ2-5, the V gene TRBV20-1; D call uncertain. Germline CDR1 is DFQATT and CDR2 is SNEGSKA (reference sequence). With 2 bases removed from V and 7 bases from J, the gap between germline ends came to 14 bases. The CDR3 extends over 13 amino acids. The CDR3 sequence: CSARYGTFGTQYF. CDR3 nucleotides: TGCAGTGCTAGATACGGTACCTTTGGGACCCAGTACTTC.

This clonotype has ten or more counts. DNA for the CDR3: TGTGCCAGCAGCCCTAATTATAGCGGGGAGCTGTTTTTT. This encodes CASSPNYSGELFF. The chain has TRBV12-3 or TRBV12-4 and TRBJ2-2; no clear D gene. CDR3 length: 13 residues. Trimming shortened V by 6 bases and J by 7 bases, and 12 bases separated the two germline ends.

For the CDR3, the DNA is TGTGCCAGCAGCAATGAGGGCGACCCCAGGGGCTACACCTTC. It codes for CASSNEGDPRGYTF. The genes are TRBV21-1 and TRBJ1-2; the table's D call, TRBD1, has no DNA check behind it. TRBV21-1 is annotated as a pseudogene. CDR3 length equals 14 residues.